The 22 T cell receptor beta chains given below trace back to one sample, sequenced in a study of cytomegalovirus exposure and HLA in healthy donors. The PCR made use of 60 Vbeta and 13 Jbeta primers. The method was immunoSEQ multiplex PCR; TCRdb's version includes in-frame clones alone and lacks a portion of them. Altogether tens of thousands of clones are present, 65% to 90% being singletons, with the ten largest covering about 10%. The source material was PBMCs. Every receptor here comes from a female donor in good health and CMV-seronegative.

This rearrangement joins TRBV7-9 to TRBJ2-5; possibly TRBD2 for D (6 bases). The germline gives CDR1 SEHNR, CDR2 FQNEAQ (reference sequence). V lost 11 bases and J lost 5, with 15 bases in between. The CDR3 has 12 amino acids. CDR3 coding DNA: TGTGCCGGTACGGGGAGGTCGGAGACCCAGTACTTC. It specifies CAGTGRSETQYF.

The chain is built from TRBV18 and TRBJ2-5, with TRBD1 identical over 9 bases. The CDR3 has 13 residues. V was clipped by 6 bases and J by 3 bases; unmatched bases: 2. Germline assignment: CDR1 KGHSH and CDR2 LQKENI. The CDR3 coding sequence is TGTGCCAGCTCTTGGACAGGGGAAGAGACCCAGTACTTC. Protein sequence: CASSWTGEETQYF. Combining the CDR3 with reference TRBV18 and TRBJ2-5 gives the whole variable domain NAGVMQNPRHLVRRRGQEARLRCSPMKGHSHVYWYRQLPEEGLKFMVYLQKENIIDESGMPKERFSAEFPKEGPSILRIQQVVRGDSAAYFCASSWTGEETQYFGPGTRLLVL.

This sequence joins TRBV25-1 and TRBJ1-6; TRBD1 matches at 9 bases. Trimming cost V 3 bases and J 10 bases; bases outside gene matches: 7. The CDR3 contains 15 residues. Germline CDR1 MGHDK, CDR2 SYGVNS. The CDR3 nucleotides are TGTGCCAGCAGTGAGGCAGGACAGGGGATCTCACCCCTCCACTTT. Protein: CASSEAGQGISPLHF.

This clone came up a few times. The V gene is TRBV11-2, the J gene TRBJ2-2; D ambiguous. From germline, CDR1 is SGHAT and CDR2 FQNNGV. Trimming left V 6 bases short and J 3 bases short, with 8 bases between. The CDR3 covers 13 residues. The DNA of the CDR3 is TGTGCCAGCAGAGCCCCGGACACCGGGGAGCTGTTTTTT. Translated: CASRAPDTGELFF.

About this clone itself: Sequence at one end of the junction differs from germline and may be a read error. The J gene is TRBJ2-1, the V gene TRBV27; no reliable D call. Per germline, CDR1 MNHEY and CDR2 SMNVEV (reference sequence). This CDR3 spans 13 amino acids. Here the CDR3 DNA reads TGTGCCAGCAGTCGGGTAGCCTACAATGAGCGGTTCTTC. This sequence encodes CASSRVAYNERFF.

The V and J genes are TRBV30 and TRBJ1-6; D gene uncertain. V dropped 2 bases and J dropped 2 bases, with 7 bases sitting between them. CDR3 length: 14 residues. The germline V gene encodes CDR1 GTSNPN and CDR2 SVGIG (reference sequence). CDR3 coding DNA: TGTGCCTGGAGTCTAATTGCCTATAATTCACCCCTCCACTTT. Amino acids: CAWSLIAYNSPLHF.

This clone has more than one count but fewer than ten. The chain couples TRBV6-5 to TRBJ1-2, with D perhaps TRBD1 (6 bases). Trimming took off 4 bases at V and 2 bases at J, with 8 bases between the two ends. The CDR3 totals 13 residues. Germline V CDR1 and CDR2: MNHEY, SVGAGI. The CDR3 bases are TGTGCCAGCAGTTGGGGACAAAACTATGGCTACACCTTC. Amino acids: CASSWGQNYGYTF.

This rearrangement joins TRBV5-1 to TRBJ1-2; D is unresolved. With 0 bases removed from V and 0 bases from J, the gap between germline ends came to 9 bases. CDR3 length equals 15 residues. Germline loops: CDR1 SGHRS, CDR2 YFSETQ. CDR3 loop: CASSLGDTSNYGYTF. CDR3 nucleotide sequence: TGCGCCAGCAGCTTGGGCGACACTTCTAACTATGGCTACACCTTC.

The chain recombines TRBV29-1 with TRBJ1-3; TRBD1 agrees at 11 bases. V shed 3 bases and J 8 bases; nucleotides not matched to a gene: 3. The CDR3 extends over 13 amino acids. Germline CDR1 SQVTM, CDR2 ANQGSEA. Written as DNA, the CDR3 is TGCAGCGTTGACGGACAGGGGGCAGACACCATATATTTT. Amino acids: CSVDGQGADTIYF.

V is TRBV9 and J is TRBJ2-1; 9 nucleotides match TRBD1. V was clipped by 2 bases and J by 5 bases; unmatched bases: 5. The CDR3 is 15 residues long. Germline V gene data show CDR1 as SGDLS and CDR2 as YYNGEE. In nucleotides, the CDR3 is TGTGCCAGCAGCGTGGGGGACAGGGCTGACAATGAGCAGTTCTTC. Translation: CASSVGDRADNEQFF.

The rearrangement uses TRBV28 and TRBJ1-2; 7 positions match TRBD1. Germline V gives CDR1 MDHEN, CDR2 SYDVKM. CDR3 length equals 17 residues. V shed 6 bases and J 3 bases; nucleotides not matched to a gene: 16. This CDR3 is CASRTRDSILADYGYTF. In nucleotides, the CDR3 is TGTGCCAGCAGAACCCGGGACAGCATCTTGGCGGACTATGGCTACACCTTC.

The chain joins TRBV19 to TRBJ1-1; D possibly corresponds to TRBD1 (5 bases). CDR1 is LNHDA, CDR2 SQIVND, per germline (reference sequence). The ends were cut back, 5 bases at V and 1 base at J, with 8 bases in the middle. The length of the CDR3 is 13 residues. In DNA form, the CDR3 reads TGTGCCAGTAGTGACAGCTGGAACACTGAAGCTTTCTTT. As protein: CASSDSWNTEAFF.

This chain uses TRBV6-6 with TRBJ2-1; the D is unclear. This CDR3 comprises 14 residues. The germline V and J ends were trimmed by 2 bases and 0 bases, with 5 bases remaining between them. Per the germline V gene, CDR1 is MNHNY and CDR2 is SVGAGI (reference sequence). As DNA, the CDR3 is TGTGCCAGCAGTTACCTAAGCTCCTACAATGAGCAGTTCTTC. This encodes CASSYLSSYNEQFF.

J is TRBJ2-3 and V is TRBV25-1; TRBD1 aligns across 8 bases. Trimming cost V 3 bases and J 3 bases; bases outside gene matches: 8. The length of the CDR3 is 16 residues. CDR1 is MGHDK and CDR2 is SYGVNS in the germline V gene. CDR3 protein: CASSDILQGVTDTQYF. In nucleotides, the CDR3 is TGTGCCAGCAGTGATATCTTACAGGGGGTAACAGATACGCAGTATTTT.

V is TRBV2 and J is TRBJ1-5, with 7 bases aligning to TRBD1. V lost 5 bases, J lost 2 bases, and 6 bases stayed unmatched. This CDR3 comprises 15 residues. Germline V gives CDR1 SNHLY, CDR2 FYNNEI. The CDR3 DNA reads TGTGCCAGCAGTTCACAGGGGACCGGCAATCAGCCCCAGCATTTT. Translating it yields CASSSQGTGNQPQHF.

The CDR3 nucleotides are TGTGCCAGCAGCTTACGACCCGGGACAGGGGCTCTATACGAGCAGTACTTC. This gives the protein CASSLRPGTGALYEQYF. The chain is built from TRBV5-4 and TRBJ2-7; 10 bases are shared with TRBD1. V trimming: 2 bases; J trimming: 4 bases; junction bases outside the gene matches: 12. The CDR3 has 17 residues. The germline V gene has CDR1 SGHNT and CDR2 YYREEE (reference sequence).

In this sample, this clone turned up a few times. The chain recombines TRBV11-2 with TRBJ2-7, with a tentative D call TRBD2 (5 bases). Trimming left V 4 bases short and J 4 bases short, with 14 bases between. Germline CDR1 is SGHAT and CDR2 is FQNNGV. This CDR3 is built from 14 residues. The CDR3 protein is CASSSPAGGYEQYF. DNA for the CDR3: TGTGCCAGCAGCTCGCCTGCGGGCGGTTACGAGCAGTACTTC.

The rearrangement uses TRBV4-3 and TRBJ2-3, with 9 bases fitting TRBD1. The CDR3 extends over 16 amino acids. Germline CDR1 is LGHNA and CDR2 is YSLEER. V dropped 0 bases and J dropped 6; count of bases not matched to a gene: 7. This CDR3 reads CASSQDGTGIIDTQYF. The CDR3 bases are TGCGCCAGCAGCCAAGACGGGACAGGGATTATTGATACGCAGTATTTT.

The chain recombines TRBV28 with TRBJ1-5; TRBD1 aligns across 8 bases. V lost 2 bases to trimming and J lost 6 bases; unmatched junction nucleotides: 6. Looked up from germline, CDR1 is MDHEN and CDR2 is SYDVKM. This CDR3 has 15 residues. CDR3 nucleotides: TGTGCCAGCAGTTTACCCGGACAGGGAGGTCAGCCCCAGCATTTT. Its translation: CASSLPGQGGQPQHF.

This clone occurred a few times. The chain has TRBV11-2 and TRBJ2-1, with 8 bases lining up with TRBD2. The CDR3 contains 17 residues. V gave up 5 bases and J gave up 3 bases; unmatched junction bases: 12. CDR1 is SGHAT, CDR2 FQNNGV, per germline. CDR3: CASSQRGSGMVYNEQFF. CDR3 coding DNA: TGTGCCAGCAGCCAAAGGGGTAGCGGGATGGTCTACAATGAGCAGTTCTTC.

The chain couples TRBV27 to TRBJ2-6; D call uncertain. The CDR3 consists of 16 residues. The V gene's germline CDR1 is MNHEY and CDR2 SMNVEV (reference sequence). The V and J ends lost 6 bases and 4 bases respectively, with 16 bases between them. Here the CDR3 reads CASRPARFVGANVLTF. DNA for the CDR3: TGTGCCAGCAGGCCTGCCAGATTTGTCGGGGCCAACGTCCTGACTTTC.

The V gene is TRBV15, the J gene TRBJ2-1; TRBD2 agrees at 7 bases. This CDR3 contains 14 residues. In germline, CDR1 is LNHNV, CDR2 YYDKDF (reference sequence). V lost 1 base and J lost 9; bases outside the gene matches: 6. CDR3 region: CATSRVREAGEQFF. CDR3 coding DNA: TGTGCCACCAGCAGAGTTCGGGAGGCGGGTGAGCAGTTCTTC.